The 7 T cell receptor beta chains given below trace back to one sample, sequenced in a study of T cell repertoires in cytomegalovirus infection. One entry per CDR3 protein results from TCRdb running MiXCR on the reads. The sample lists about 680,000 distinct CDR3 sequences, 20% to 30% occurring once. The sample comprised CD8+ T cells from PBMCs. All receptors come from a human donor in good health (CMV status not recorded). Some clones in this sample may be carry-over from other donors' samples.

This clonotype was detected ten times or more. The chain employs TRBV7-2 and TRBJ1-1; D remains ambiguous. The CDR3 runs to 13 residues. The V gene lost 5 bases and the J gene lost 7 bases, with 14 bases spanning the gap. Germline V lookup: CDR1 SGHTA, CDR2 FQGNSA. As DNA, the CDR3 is TGTGCCAGCAGCCCCAGGTCTGATGGTGAAGCTTTCTTT. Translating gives CASSPRSDGEAFF.

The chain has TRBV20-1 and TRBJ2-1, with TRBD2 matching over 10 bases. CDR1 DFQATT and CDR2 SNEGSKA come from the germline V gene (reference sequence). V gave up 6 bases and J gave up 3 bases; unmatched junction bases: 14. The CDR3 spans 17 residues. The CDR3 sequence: CSAVAPPLAGVYNEQFF. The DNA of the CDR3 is TGCAGTGCCGTAGCCCCACCTCTAGCGGGGGTCTACAATGAGCAGTTCTTC.

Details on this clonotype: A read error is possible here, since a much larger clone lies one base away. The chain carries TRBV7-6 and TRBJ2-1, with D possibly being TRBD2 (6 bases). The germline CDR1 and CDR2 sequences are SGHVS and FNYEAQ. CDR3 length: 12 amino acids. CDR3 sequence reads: CASNLGGARQFF. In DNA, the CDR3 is TGTGCCAGCAACTTAGGAGGGGCCCGGCAGTTCTTC.

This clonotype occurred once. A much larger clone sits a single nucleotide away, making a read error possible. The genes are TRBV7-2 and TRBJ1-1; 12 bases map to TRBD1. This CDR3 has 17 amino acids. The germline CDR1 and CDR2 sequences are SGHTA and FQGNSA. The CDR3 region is CSSSWTGTGGWRTEAFF. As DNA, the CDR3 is TGTTCCAGCAGCTGGACCGGGACAGGGGGCTGGCGGACTGAAGCTTTCTTT. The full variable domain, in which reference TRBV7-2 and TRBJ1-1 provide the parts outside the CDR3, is GAGVSQSPSNKVTEKGKDVELRCDPISGHTALYWYRQSLGQGLEFLIYFQGNSAPDKSGLPSDRFSAERTGGSVSTLTIQRTQQEDSAVYLCSSSWTGTGGWRTEAFFGQGTRLTVV.

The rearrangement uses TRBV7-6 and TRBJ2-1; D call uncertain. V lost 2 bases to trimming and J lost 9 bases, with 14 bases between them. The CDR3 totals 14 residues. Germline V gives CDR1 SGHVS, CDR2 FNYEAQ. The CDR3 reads CASSLRSDPAEQFF. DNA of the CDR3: TGTGCCAGCAGCTTAAGATCAGACCCGGCTGAGCAGTTCTTC.

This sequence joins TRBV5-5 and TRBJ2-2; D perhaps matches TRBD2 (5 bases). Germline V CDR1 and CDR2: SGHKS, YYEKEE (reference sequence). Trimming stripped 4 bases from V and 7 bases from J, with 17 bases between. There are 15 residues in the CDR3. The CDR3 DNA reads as TGTGCCAGCAGCCCGCGGGTGCTAGCCGGCGGGGAGCTGTTTTTT. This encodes CASSPRVLAGGELFF.

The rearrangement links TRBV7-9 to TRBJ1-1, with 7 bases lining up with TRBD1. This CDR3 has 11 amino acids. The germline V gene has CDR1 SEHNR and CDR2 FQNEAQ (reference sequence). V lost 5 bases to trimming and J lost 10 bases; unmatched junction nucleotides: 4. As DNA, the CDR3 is TGTGCCAGCAGCGCGACAGGGTTAGCTTTCTTT. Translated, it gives CASSATGLAFF.